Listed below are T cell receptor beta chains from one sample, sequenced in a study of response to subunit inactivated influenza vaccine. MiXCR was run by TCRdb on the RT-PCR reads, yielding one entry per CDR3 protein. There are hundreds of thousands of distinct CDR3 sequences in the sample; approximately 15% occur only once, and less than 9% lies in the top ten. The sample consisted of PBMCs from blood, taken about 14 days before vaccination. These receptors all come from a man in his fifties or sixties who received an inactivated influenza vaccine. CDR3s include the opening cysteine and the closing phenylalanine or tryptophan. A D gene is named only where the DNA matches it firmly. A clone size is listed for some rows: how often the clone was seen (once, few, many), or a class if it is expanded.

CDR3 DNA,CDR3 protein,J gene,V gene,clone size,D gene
TGCGCCAGCAGCCAAGGCCTTGCGAGGGGCAATGAGCAGTTCTTC,CASSQGLARGNEQFF,TRBJ2-1,TRBV4-3,few,NA
TGTGCCAGCAGCCCGGGGCCCGGGACAGGGGAGTACGAGCAGTACTTC,CASSPGPGTGEYEQYF,TRBJ2-7,TRBV7-2,few,TRBD1
TGTGCCAGCAGCCCACAGCGAACCTACGAGCAGTACTTC,CASSPQRTYEQYF,TRBJ2-7,TRBV6-2/TRBV6-3,few,NA
TGTGCCAGGGCAACAGGGTATGGCTATGGCTACACCTTC,CARATGYGYGYTF,TRBJ1-2,TRBV6-4,NA,NA
TGTGCCAGCAGTCCCGTGGAAACCTACGAGCAGTACTTC,CASSPVETYEQYF,TRBJ2-7,TRBV28,NA,NA
TGTGCCAGCAGCAAGCAGGGGAGGGAAAAACTGTTTTTT,CASSKQGREKLFF,TRBJ1-4,TRBV7-2,few,NA
TGTGCCAGTAGTATGATGGGGACAGGGAGTTCCTGCGAGCAGTACTTC,CASSMMGTGSSCEQYF,TRBJ2-7,TRBV19,NA,TRBD1
TGCAGTGCTAGGGTACCCGGGACACCGAACACCGGGGAGCTGTTTTTT,CSARVPGTPNTGELFF,TRBJ2-2,TRBV20-1,NA,NA
TGTGCCAGCAGCCGACTAGCCCGGGGAAGCTACGAGCAGTACTTC,CASSRLARGSYEQYF,TRBJ2-7,TRBV7-9,NA,TRBD2
TGTGCCAGCAGTTTAGGAGCGACTAGCGGGAGAGGGGGACAAGAGACCCAGTACTTC,CASSLGATSGRGGQETQYF,TRBJ2-5,TRBV28,many,TRBD2
TGTGCCAGCAGTTACTCTGGGATAGGGGGCACGAACACCGGGGAGCTGTTTTTT,CASSYSGIGGTNTGELFF,TRBJ2-2,TRBV6-5,NA,TRBD1
TGCGCCAGCAGTCCCCCCGGGACAGGGAATCAGCCCCAGCATTTT,CASSPPGTGNQPQHF,TRBJ1-5,TRBV23-1,NA,TRBD1
TGTGCCACCAGCTCAGGACAGGGCGGCGGGCTGTTTTTT,CATSSGQGGGLFF,TRBJ1-4,TRBV15,NA,TRBD1
TGTGCCAGCAGCTTAGGTGGGCAGGCCTACGAGCAGTACTTC,CASSLGGQAYEQYF,TRBJ2-7,TRBV11-2,few,NA
TGTGCCAGCAGCCAGGACACGAGAAATTCACCCCTCCACTTT,CASSQDTRNSPLHF,TRBJ1-6,TRBV12-3/TRBV12-4,few,NA
TGTGCCACCAGTGCACGGGACAGACACTACAATGAGCAGTTCTTC,CATSARDRHYNEQFF,TRBJ2-1,TRBV24-1,few,TRBD1
TGTGCCAGCAGCCCAACGACAGGGGGCAATTACAATGAGCAGTTCTTC,CASSPTTGGNYNEQFF,TRBJ2-1,TRBV7-9,once,TRBD1
TGTGCCACCAGTGACGGACAGTACAATGAGCAGTTCTTC,CATSDGQYNEQFF,TRBJ2-1,TRBV24-1,NA,NA
TGCGCCAGCAGCTTGAATGGCGGGAGCGAGCAGTACTTC,CASSLNGGSEQYF,TRBJ2-7,TRBV5-1,NA,TRBD2
TGTGCCAGCAGCTTAAGTTCGGGCAGGGGCTACGAGCAGTACTTC,CASSLSSGRGYEQYF,TRBJ2-7,TRBV7-3,few,NA
TGCAGCGTTGAAGATAACCAAGGGCCAGGGCAGTACTTC,CSVEDNQGPGQYF,TRBJ2-7,TRBV29-1,few,NA
TGTGCCAGCAGCCAAGTTGGTGGGCTAGGCTACGAGCAGTACTTC,CASSQVGGLGYEQYF,TRBJ2-7,TRBV4-2,few,NA
TGTGCCAGCCGCGGGTCCGGGCTCAACACAGATACGCAGTATTTT,CASRGSGLNTDTQYF,TRBJ2-3,TRBV12-3/TRBV12-4,NA,NA
TGTGCAAGTCGCTTAGAGACTGAGAACACCGGGGAGCTGTTTTTT,CASRLETENTGELFF,TRBJ2-2,TRBV12-2,NA,NA
TGTGCCAGCAGCTTAGGGACTAGCGGGAGGGCGCGTTCCTACAATGAGCAGTTCTTC,CASSLGTSGRARSYNEQFF,TRBJ2-1,TRBV7-8,NA,TRBD2
TGCGCCAGCAGCCTATCTCCGACAGGGGCCGGGGAGACCCAGTACTTC,CASSLSPTGAGETQYF,TRBJ2-5,TRBV5-1,few,TRBD1
TGTGCCAGCAAAGGACGGAAAGCAAACACTGAAGCTTTCTTT,CASKGRKANTEAFF,TRBJ1-1,TRBV6-1,many,NA
TGTGCCAGCAGTGCGGTGACTAGCGGTTCCTTGAGCTCCTACAATGAGCAGTTCTTC,CASSAVTSGSLSSYNEQFF,TRBJ2-1,TRBV2,NA,TRBD2
TGTGCCAGCAGTGGGAATGAAGGGCAGTGGGTCGATACGCAGTATTTT,CASSGNEGQWVDTQYF,TRBJ2-3,TRBV12-3/TRBV12-4,NA,NA
TGTGCCAGCAGCCGGGACAGGGGGCCCGGGGAGCTGTTTTTT,CASSRDRGPGELFF,TRBJ2-2,TRBV11-2,many,TRBD1
TGCGCCAGCAGCTTGCGGACAGGGGTCTACAATGAGCAGTTCTTC,CASSLRTGVYNEQFF,TRBJ2-1,TRBV5-1,NA,TRBD1
TGTGCCAGCAGTGAACTTGGAATCCAGCAGTACTTC,CASSELGIQQYF,TRBJ2-7,TRBV6-1,NA,NA
TGTGCCAGCAGCCCTACTCCAGGCTCCTACGAGCAGTACTTC,CASSPTPGSYEQYF,TRBJ2-7,TRBV6-1,few,NA
TGTGCCAGCAGTTTACGCGGTCTCAATGAGCAGTTCTTC,CASSLRGLNEQFF,TRBJ2-1,TRBV12-3/TRBV12-4,many,NA
TGTGCCAGCAGCTCCCTCAAGGGGCAAGAGACCCAGTACTTC,CASSSLKGQETQYF,TRBJ2-5,TRBV11-1,few,NA
TGCAGCGTTTCGAGCGGAGTCTCGAACACCGGGGAGCTGTTTTTT,CSVSSGVSNTGELFF,TRBJ2-2,TRBV29-1,few,NA
TGTGCCAGCAGTCCCTCTGGGGGCAATGAGCAGTTCTTC,CASSPSGGNEQFF,TRBJ2-1,TRBV12-3/TRBV12-4,many,NA
TGTGCCAGCACCCAAATCCGGGGTGGCGGGGAGCTGTTTTTT,CASTQIRGGGELFF,TRBJ2-2,TRBV2,NA,NA
TGCGCCAGCAGCTTGGAGAACCCTTGGACTAGTTACGATACGCAGTATTTT,CASSLENPWTSYDTQYF,TRBJ2-3,TRBV5-1,NA,TRBD2
TGTGCCATCAGTGAGTCGATCCTAGCGGGAGGGCTAACAGATACGCAGTATTTT,CAISESILAGGLTDTQYF,TRBJ2-3,TRBV10-3,few,TRBD2
TGTGCCAGCAGCGGGACATCCCACGCTTTGAACACTGAAGCTTTCTTT,CASSGTSHALNTEAFF,TRBJ1-1,TRBV5-8,NA,NA
TGTGCCAGCAGCCAAGATAGGGCAGGGGGCTCGTACGAGCAGTACTTC,CASSQDRAGGSYEQYF,TRBJ2-7,TRBV4-2,NA,TRBD1
TGTGCCAGCAGTTTAGGTTCTAGCGTCGACGAGCAGTACTTC,CASSLGSSVDEQYF,TRBJ2-7,TRBV12-3/TRBV12-4,few,NA
TGTGCCAGCAGCTTAGGGTTCAGGGGGCCCCTCGCCCGACGTAATGAGCAGTTCTTC,CASSLGFRGPLARRNEQFF,TRBJ2-1,TRBV11-2,few,TRBD1
TGCAGTGCATTACCGGCACAGACCTACAATGAGCAGTTCTTC,CSALPAQTYNEQFF,TRBJ2-1,TRBV20-1,NA,NA
TGCGCCAGCAGCATGGGACAGGAGACCGGGGAGCTGTTTTTT,CASSMGQETGELFF,TRBJ2-2,TRBV5-1,NA,TRBD1
TGTGCCAGCAGCCAATTGGCTAGCGGGAGACGAGGGGAGCAGTTCTTC,CASSQLASGRRGEQFF,TRBJ2-1,TRBV16,few,TRBD2
TGTGCCAGCTCACCCGGGACAGCCCTCTACGAGCAGTACTTC,CASSPGTALYEQYF,TRBJ2-7,TRBV18,few,TRBD1
TGTGCCAGCAGTCCCGACTTTGTGGTAGCCAAAAACATTCAGTACTTC,CASSPDFVVAKNIQYF,TRBJ2-4,TRBV5-4,once,NA
TGTGCCAGCAGTTACAGCTATGGCTACACCTTC,CASSYSYGYTF,TRBJ1-2,TRBV6-2/TRBV6-3,few,NA
TGTGCCAGCAATCTAGGCGGGCGAAGAGATACGCAGTATTTT,CASNLGGRRDTQYF,TRBJ2-3,TRBV7-2,few,NA
TGCAGCGTTAGTGGGGCACAAGAGACCCAGTACTTC,CSVSGAQETQYF,TRBJ2-5,TRBV29-1,NA,NA
TGCAGTGCTAGTCCCAGGCGGGGGGAGACCCAGTACTTC,CSASPRRGETQYF,TRBJ2-5,TRBV20-1,NA,TRBD2
TGCAGTGCTAGAGGGTCCGGCGATAGTTCACCCCTCCACTTT,CSARGSGDSSPLHF,TRBJ1-6,TRBV20-1,NA,NA
TGTGCCAGCAGTTCCCTTAGCGGGAGTGTTGGTGGTGCAACCGGGGAGCTGTTTTTT,CASSSLSGSVGGATGELFF,TRBJ2-2,TRBV27,NA,TRBD2
TGTGCCAGCAGTAAACAGGGGGCGGCCAAAAACATTCAGTACTTC,CASSKQGAAKNIQYF,TRBJ2-4,TRBV12-3/TRBV12-4,NA,TRBD1
TGTGCCAGCTTGAAGGGTTTCACAGATACGCAGTATTTT,CASLKGFTDTQYF,TRBJ2-3,TRBV5-5,few,NA
TGTGCCAGCAGTTTAGGGGAACGCTACGAGCAGTACTTC,CASSLGERYEQYF,TRBJ2-7,TRBV12-3/TRBV12-4,few,NA
TGCAGCGTTGAATTCGAGGCCACGGGGGACACTGAAGCTTTCTTT,CSVEFEATGDTEAFF,TRBJ1-1,TRBV29-1,NA,NA